The 26 T cell receptor beta chains reported below all come from one sample, sequenced in a study of blood T cell repertoires in COVID-19. Clones were sequenced by immunoSEQ multiplex PCR, and TCRdb holds only the in-frame ones, with some missing. This sample yields 190,000 or so clones, of which around 87% are seen a single time; 0.62% belongs to the top ten. The specimen sequenced was peripheral blood. Every receptor here comes from a man aged 50-59 years with acute or convalescent COVID-19.

This chain connects TRBV6-5 to TRBJ1-5; D unclear. Trimming took off 6 bases at V and 2 bases at J, with 8 bases between the two ends. Germline V gene lookup returns CDR1 MNHEY and CDR2 SVGAGI. The CDR3 spans 13 residues. The CDR3 loop is CASRPRGNQPQHF. The CDR3 DNA follows: TGTGCCAGCAGACCCCGGGGCAATCAGCCCCAGCATTTT.

This clone was detected only once. J is TRBJ2-3 and V is TRBV6-5; D remains unclear. The CDR3 spans 14 residues. Trimming cost V 3 bases and J 0 bases, with 7 bases left between them. The germline gives CDR1 MNHEY, CDR2 SVGAGI. The CDR3 protein is CASSYGLSTDTQYF. As DNA, the CDR3 is TGTGCCAGCAGTTATGGCCTCAGCACAGATACGCAGTATTTT.

The gene calls are TRBV27 and TRBJ1-5; TRBD1 aligns across 9 bases. The CDR3 totals 14 residues. CDR1 is MNHEY and CDR2 is SMNVEV in the germline V gene (reference sequence). The junction had 6 bases not matched to a gene; V was cut back by 6 bases and J by 6 bases. DNA of the CDR3: TGTGCCAGCAGCCCGGGACAGGGAGGTCAGCCCCAGCATTTT. Translation: CASSPGQGGQPQHF.

The V and J genes are TRBV28 and TRBJ2-1; 12 bases fit TRBD1. V gave up 3 bases and J gave up 5 bases; unmatched junction bases: 5. The CDR3 is 16 residues long. CDR1 MDHEN and CDR2 SYDVKM come from the germline V gene. The CDR3 nucleotides are TGTGCCAGCAGTTTTACCGGGACAGGGGGCCACAATGAGCAGTTCTTC. It specifies CASSFTGTGGHNEQFF. The whole variable domain, filled in from reference TRBV28 and TRBJ2-1, reads DVKVTQSSRYLVKRTGEKVFLECVQDMDHENMFWYRQDPGLGLRLIYFSYDVKMKEKGDIPEGYSVSREKKERFSLILESASTNQTSMYLCASSFTGTGGHNEQFFGPGTRLTVL.

The chain links TRBV3-1 (or the pseudogene TRBV3-2) to TRBJ1-4; TRBD1 might be the D (5 bases). V lost 1 base, J lost 13 bases, and 13 bases lay in between. The CDR3 totals 13 residues. Germline V gives CDR1 LGHDT, CDR2 YNNKEL (reference sequence). This CDR3 reads CASSQAGQRVLFF. CDR3 nucleotides: TGTGCCAGCAGCCAAGCAGGGCAGCGGGTACTGTTTTTT.

The chain links TRBV6-1 to TRBJ2-2; a possible D gene is TRBD1 (6 bases). The CDR3 contains 15 residues. CDR1 and CDR2 (germline): MNHNS, SASEGT. V was cut by 3 bases and J by 3 bases, with 11 bases left in between. CDR3 residues: CASSDQGTHTGELFF. In nucleotides, the CDR3 is TGTGCCAGCAGTGACCAGGGGACCCACACCGGGGAGCTGTTTTTT.

The CDR3 region is CASSQLRGGNTGELFF. The CDR3 DNA follows: TGTGCCAGCAGCCAACTACGGGGGGGGAACACCGGGGAGCTGTTTTTT. The V call is TRBV3-1 (or the pseudogene TRBV3-2), the J call TRBJ2-2; 8 bases are shared with TRBD2. The germline V gene has CDR1 LGHDT and CDR2 YNNKEL (reference sequence). V shed 2 bases, J shed 1 base, and the junction held 3 bases outside the gene matches. CDR3 length: 16 amino acids.

The chain joins TRBV6-2 or TRBV6-3 to TRBJ1-1, with TRBD1 identical over 8 bases. Germline values: CDR1 MNHEY, CDR2 SVGEGT. V dropped 5 bases and J dropped 7; count of bases not matched to a gene: 9. This CDR3 spans 14 amino acids. The CDR3 sequence: CASSGGQGVGEAFF. The CDR3 DNA follows: TGTGCCAGCAGTGGTGGACAGGGAGTTGGTGAAGCTTTCTTT.

V and J are TRBV5-6 and TRBJ2-5; TRBD2 might be the D (5 bases). The germline V and J ends were trimmed by 0 bases and 7 bases, with 13 bases remaining between them. Germline CDR1 reads SGHDT; CDR2 reads YYEEEE. The CDR3 extends over 14 amino acids. The CDR3: CASSLVSSYGTQYF. DNA for the CDR3: TGTGCCAGCAGCTTGGTATCTAGCTATGGGACCCAGTACTTC.

The chain couples TRBV28 to TRBJ1-6; 7 bases are a match to TRBD1. V lost 5 bases, J lost 6 bases, and 4 bases stayed unmatched. This CDR3 has 14 amino acids. CDR1 is MDHEN, CDR2 SYDVKM, per germline. As DNA, the CDR3 is TGTGCCAGCAGTAGGACAGGTCGTAATTCACCCCTCCACTTT. Translation: CASSRTGRNSPLHF.

The rearrangement links TRBV19 to TRBJ1-2, with 7 positions matching TRBD1. In germline, CDR1 is LNHDA, CDR2 SQIVND (reference sequence). The V and J ends lost 5 bases and 1 base, in that order; junction bases with no gene match: 7. The CDR3 is made up of 15 amino acids. The CDR3 spells CASSHPGGYNYGYTF. As DNA, the CDR3 is TGTGCCAGTAGTCACCCAGGGGGTTATAACTATGGCTACACCTTC.

The chain has TRBV5-5 and TRBJ2-5; D uncertain. CDR1 is SGHKS, CDR2 YYEKEE, per germline (reference sequence). Deletions cut 2 bases from V and 5 bases from J, with 7 bases between. CDR3 length: 12 amino acids. The CDR3 DNA reads as TGTGCCAGCAGCTTCTCTGCGGAGACCCAGTACTTC. Protein sequence: CASSFSAETQYF.

The rearrangement links TRBV6-5 to TRBJ2-2; TRBD1 matches 9 bases. Per the germline V gene, CDR1 is MNHEY and CDR2 is SVGAGI. The CDR3 is 15 amino acids. Losses at the gene ends were 7 bases for V and 6 bases for J; bases not matched to a gene: 9. CDR3 nucleotides: TGTGCCAGCACCGACAGGGGGAAACTTTCCGGGGAGCTGTTTTTT. It specifies CASTDRGKLSGELFF.

V usage is TRBV10-3 and J usage is TRBJ1-2; D is possibly TRBD1 (5 bases). V lost 6 bases to trimming and J lost 4 bases, with 15 bases between them. The CDR3 runs to 14 residues. Germline V gives CDR1 ENHRY, CDR2 SYGVKD. The CDR3 DNA reads TGTGCCATCAGGGATGGGGGGTCGGGCTATGGCTACACCTTC. Translating gives CAIRDGGSGYGYTF.

The chain carries TRBV7-9 and TRBJ1-2, with TRBD1 matching 9 bases. The germline gives CDR1 SEHNR, CDR2 FQNEAQ (reference sequence). Trimming removed 3 bases from V and 5 bases from J; junction bases left unmatched: 4. This CDR3 comprises 14 residues. The CDR3 region is CASSLDRGAYGYTF. CDR3 coding DNA: TGTGCCAGCAGCTTGGACAGGGGAGCGTATGGCTACACCTTC.

The genes are TRBV19 and TRBJ2-5; 7 nucleotides match TRBD1. This CDR3 contains 11 residues. Germline V gives CDR1 LNHDA, CDR2 SQIVND (reference sequence). Trimming at V came to 8 bases and at J to 5 bases, leaving 2 bases not matched to a gene. The CDR3 DNA reads TGTGCCAGTGGGACAGTGGAGACCCAGTACTTC. Its protein product is CASGTVETQYF.

This clone was counted once. Here the CDR3 reads CASSLARQGANQPQHF. The CDR3 bases are TGTGCCAGCAGCTTAGCGCGACAGGGGGCGAATCAGCCCCAGCATTTT. This rearrangement joins TRBV7-2 to TRBJ1-5, with 10 bases matching TRBD1. V gave up 0 bases and J gave up 4 bases; unmatched junction bases: 3. This CDR3 is built from 16 residues. Germline CDR1 is SGHTA and CDR2 is FQGNSA.

V and J are TRBV6-5 and TRBJ2-7; 9 bases agree with TRBD1. Germline CDR1 MNHEY, CDR2 SVGAGI. The CDR3 runs to 13 residues. J was trimmed by 7 bases and V by 5 bases; bases with no gene match: 6. The CDR3 spells CASSNRDRDEQYV. The CDR3 DNA reads TGTGCCAGCAGTAACCGGGACAGGGATGAGCAGTACGTC.

The gene calls are TRBV5-8 and TRBJ1-2, with D possibly being TRBD1 (6 bases). Germline V gene lookup returns CDR1 SGHTS and CDR2 YDEGEE. The CDR3 length is 16 residues. The V gene lost 5 bases and the J gene lost 4 bases, with 21 bases spanning the gap. The CDR3 reads CASSVGDTLMSYGYTF. DNA of the CDR3: TGTGCCAGCAGTGTCGGGGACACCCTGATGAGCTATGGCTACACCTTC.

The table lists this clone with a count of one. The gene calls are TRBV7-9 and TRBJ1-4; D is uncertain. The germline V gene has CDR1 SEHNR and CDR2 FQNEAQ (reference sequence). Between the trimmed V and J ends, which lost 2 bases and 0 bases, there was a span of 7 bases. There are 15 residues in the CDR3. The CDR3 is CASSLFTATNEKLFF. The DNA of the CDR3 is TGTGCCAGCAGCTTATTCACGGCAACTAATGAAAAACTGTTTTTT.

This clone occurred a few times. The rearrangement uses TRBV27 and TRBJ2-3; TRBD2 might be the D (6 bases). With 3 bases removed from V and 5 bases from J, the gap between germline ends came to 15 bases. Looked up from germline, CDR1 is MNHEY and CDR2 is SMNVEV (reference sequence). The CDR3 has 15 amino acids. The CDR3 is CASSFRGFVQDTQYF. In nucleotides, the CDR3 is TGTGCCAGCAGTTTCCGGGGGTTTGTTCAAGATACGCAGTATTTT.

This chain connects TRBV30 to TRBJ1-1; TRBD1 is a possible D gene (5 bases). Germline V lookup: CDR1 GTSNPN, CDR2 SVGIG (reference sequence). V lost 1 base to trimming and J lost 6 bases, with 9 bases between them. The CDR3 loop spans 12 amino acids. In nucleotides, the CDR3 is TGTGCCTGGAGTGGCGGGGGTCCTGAAGCTTTCTTT. It is translated as CAWSGGGPEAFF.

The CDR3 loop reads CAISELPPGDTEAFF. CDR3 nucleotides: TGTGCCATCAGTGAGCTCCCCCCAGGGGACACTGAAGCTTTCTTT. This chain connects TRBV10-3 to TRBJ1-1; D perhaps matches TRBD1 (6 bases). The V and J ends lost 2 bases and 3 bases respectively, with 13 bases between them. Germline V gene sequence: CDR1 ENHRY, CDR2 SYGVKD. The CDR3 has 15 amino acids.

The chain uses TRBV24-1 and TRBJ1-2; no definite D call. Germline V gene data show CDR1 as KGHDR and CDR2 as SFDVKD. The CDR3 runs 14 residues. Trimming shortened V by 5 bases and J by 4 bases, and 13 bases separated the two germline ends. The CDR3: CATSGSGVAYGYTF. DNA of the CDR3: TGTGCCACCAGTGGCAGCGGGGTGGCCTATGGCTACACCTTC.

This sequence joins TRBV27 and TRBJ2-5; 13 positions match TRBD2. The CDR3 is made up of 15 amino acids. J gave up 5 bases and V 4 bases, and 4 bases lay outside the gene matches. Germline-derived CDR1 and CDR2 are MNHEY and SMNVEV (reference sequence). CDR3 sequence (DNA): TGTGCCAGCAGTTCCCGGACTAGCGGGAGTGAGACCCAGTACTTC. It encodes CASSSRTSGSETQYF.

The V and J genes are TRBV29-1 and TRBJ1-1, with a tentative D call TRBD1 (5 bases). The germline V gene has CDR1 SQVTM and CDR2 ANQGSEA. V lost 3 bases to trimming and J lost 0 bases, with 8 bases between them. The length of the CDR3 is 13 residues. CDR3 residues: CSVDRQMNTEAFF. CDR3 DNA sequence: TGCAGCGTTGATCGACAGATGAACACTGAAGCTTTCTTT.